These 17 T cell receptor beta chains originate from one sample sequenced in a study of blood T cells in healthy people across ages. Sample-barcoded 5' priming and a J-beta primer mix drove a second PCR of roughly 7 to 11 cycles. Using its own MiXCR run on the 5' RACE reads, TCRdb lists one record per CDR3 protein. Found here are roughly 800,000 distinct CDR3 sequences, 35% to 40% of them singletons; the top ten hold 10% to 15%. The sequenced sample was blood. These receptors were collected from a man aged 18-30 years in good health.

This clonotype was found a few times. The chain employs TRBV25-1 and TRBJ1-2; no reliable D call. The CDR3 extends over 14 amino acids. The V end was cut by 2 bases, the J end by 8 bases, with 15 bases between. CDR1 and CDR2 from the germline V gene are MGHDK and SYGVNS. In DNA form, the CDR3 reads TGTGCCAGCAGTGAAGGGCGGGGTGCGTCCGGCTACACCTTC. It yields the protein CASSEGRGASGYTF.

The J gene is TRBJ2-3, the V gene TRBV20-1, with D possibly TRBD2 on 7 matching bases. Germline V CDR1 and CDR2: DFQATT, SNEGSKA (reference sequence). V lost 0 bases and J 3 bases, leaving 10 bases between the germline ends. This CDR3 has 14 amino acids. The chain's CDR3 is CSARDRGATDTQYF. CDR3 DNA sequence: TGCAGTGCTAGAGATCGGGGGGCGACAGATACGCAGTATTTT.

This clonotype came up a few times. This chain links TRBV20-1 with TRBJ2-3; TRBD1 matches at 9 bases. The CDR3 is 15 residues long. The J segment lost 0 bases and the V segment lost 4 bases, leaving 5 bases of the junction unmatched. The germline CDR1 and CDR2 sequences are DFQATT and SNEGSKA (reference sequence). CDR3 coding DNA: TGCAGTGCTACTAAAGGACAGGGGAGCACAGATACGCAGTATTTT. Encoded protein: CSATKGQGSTDTQYF.

The CDR3 is CASSLSVQANQPQHF. CDR3 DNA sequence: TGTGCCAGCAGTTTAAGTGTCCAAGCTAATCAGCCCCAGCATTTT. The V gene is TRBV27, the J gene TRBJ1-5; D unclear. Germline V gene lookup returns CDR1 MNHEY and CDR2 SMNVEV (reference sequence). The CDR3 consists of 15 residues. V gave up 2 bases and J gave up 4 bases, with 12 bases separating them.

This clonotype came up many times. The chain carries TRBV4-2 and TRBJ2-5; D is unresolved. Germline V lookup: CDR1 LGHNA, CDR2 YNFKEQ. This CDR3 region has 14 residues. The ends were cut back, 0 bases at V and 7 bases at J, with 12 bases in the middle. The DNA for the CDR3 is TGTGCCAGCAGCCAAGATGGATCCGGTGGGACCCAGTACTTC. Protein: CASSQDGSGGTQYF.

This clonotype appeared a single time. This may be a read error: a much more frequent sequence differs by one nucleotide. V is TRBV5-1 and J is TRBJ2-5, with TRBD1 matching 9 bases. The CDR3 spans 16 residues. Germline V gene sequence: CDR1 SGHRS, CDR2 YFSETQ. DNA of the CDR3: TGCGCCGGCAGCAACGGACAGGGGTGGTACCAAGAGACCCAGTACTTC. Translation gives CAGSNGQGWYQETQYF.

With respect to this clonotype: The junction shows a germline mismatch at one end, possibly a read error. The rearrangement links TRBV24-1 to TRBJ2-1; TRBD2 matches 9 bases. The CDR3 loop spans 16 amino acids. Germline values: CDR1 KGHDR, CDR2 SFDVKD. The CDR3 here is CATSTTGRGGNNGQFF. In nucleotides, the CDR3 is TGTGCCACCAGCACCACCGGGCGGGGGGGGAACAATGGGCAGTTCTTC.

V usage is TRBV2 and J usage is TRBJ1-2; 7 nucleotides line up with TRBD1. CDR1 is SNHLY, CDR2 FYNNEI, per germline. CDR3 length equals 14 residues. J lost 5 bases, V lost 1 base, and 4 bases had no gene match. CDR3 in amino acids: CASSEVGQSYGYTF. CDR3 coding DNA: TGTGCCAGCAGTGAAGTGGGACAGAGTTATGGCTACACCTTC.

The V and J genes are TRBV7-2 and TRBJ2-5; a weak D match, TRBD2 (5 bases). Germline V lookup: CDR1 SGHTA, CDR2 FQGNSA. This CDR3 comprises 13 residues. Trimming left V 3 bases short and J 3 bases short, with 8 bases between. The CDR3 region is CASSLERKETQYF. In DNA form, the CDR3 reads TGTGCCAGCAGCTTGGAGCGGAAAGAGACCCAGTACTTC.

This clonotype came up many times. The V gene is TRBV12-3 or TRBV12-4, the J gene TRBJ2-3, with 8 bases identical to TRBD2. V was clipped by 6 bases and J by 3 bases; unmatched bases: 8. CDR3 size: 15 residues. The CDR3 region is CASRATTSVTDTQYF. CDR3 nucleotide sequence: TGTGCCAGCAGAGCAACGACTAGCGTTACAGATACGCAGTATTTT.

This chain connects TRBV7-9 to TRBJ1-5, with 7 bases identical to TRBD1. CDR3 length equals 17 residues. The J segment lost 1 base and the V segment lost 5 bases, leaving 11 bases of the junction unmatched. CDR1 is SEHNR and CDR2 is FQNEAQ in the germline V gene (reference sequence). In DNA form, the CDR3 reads TGTGCCAGCAGCGCGGGCCGGGACAGCCCGAGCAATCAGCCCCAGCATTTT. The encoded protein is CASSAGRDSPSNQPQHF.

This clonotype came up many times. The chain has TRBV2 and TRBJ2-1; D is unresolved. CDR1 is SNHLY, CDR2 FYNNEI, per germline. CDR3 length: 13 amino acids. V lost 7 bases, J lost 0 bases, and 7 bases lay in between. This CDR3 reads CASKTDSYNEQFF. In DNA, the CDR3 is TGTGCCAGCAAGACTGACTCCTACAATGAGCAGTTCTTC.

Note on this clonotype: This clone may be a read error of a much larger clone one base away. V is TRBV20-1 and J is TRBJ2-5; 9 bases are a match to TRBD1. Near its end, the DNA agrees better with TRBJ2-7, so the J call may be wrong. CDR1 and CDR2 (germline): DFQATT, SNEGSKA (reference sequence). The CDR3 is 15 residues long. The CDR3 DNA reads TGCAGTGCTCCCGCAAGGACAGGGGAATCGCACGAGCAGTACTTC. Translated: CSAPARTGESHEQYF.

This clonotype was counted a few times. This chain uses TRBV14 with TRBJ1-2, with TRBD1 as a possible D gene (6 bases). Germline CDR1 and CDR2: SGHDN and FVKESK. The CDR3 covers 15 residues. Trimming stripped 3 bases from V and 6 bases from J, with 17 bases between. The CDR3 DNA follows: TGTGCCAGCAGCCACACAATCCGGGGGCGGGATGGCTACACCTTC. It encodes CASSHTIRGRDGYTF. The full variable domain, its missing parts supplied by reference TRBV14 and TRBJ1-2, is EAGVTQFPSHSVIEKGQTVTLRCDPISGHDNLYWYRRVMGKEIKFLLHFVKESKQDESGMPNNRFLAERTGGTYSTLKVQPAELEDSGVYFCASSHTIRGRDGYTFGSGTRLTVV.

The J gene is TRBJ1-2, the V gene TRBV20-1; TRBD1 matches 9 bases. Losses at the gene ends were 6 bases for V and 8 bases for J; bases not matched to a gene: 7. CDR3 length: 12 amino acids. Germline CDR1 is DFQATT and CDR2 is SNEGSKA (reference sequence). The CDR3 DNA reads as TGCAGTGCCTGGACAGGGGCGGCCGGCTACACCTTC. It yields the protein CSAWTGAAGYTF.

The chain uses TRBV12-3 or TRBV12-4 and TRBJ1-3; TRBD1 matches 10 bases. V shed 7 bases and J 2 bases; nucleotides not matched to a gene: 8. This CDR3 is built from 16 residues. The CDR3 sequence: CASTPSGTGAGNTIYF. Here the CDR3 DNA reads TGTGCCAGCACCCCATCAGGGACAGGGGCTGGAAACACCATATATTTT.

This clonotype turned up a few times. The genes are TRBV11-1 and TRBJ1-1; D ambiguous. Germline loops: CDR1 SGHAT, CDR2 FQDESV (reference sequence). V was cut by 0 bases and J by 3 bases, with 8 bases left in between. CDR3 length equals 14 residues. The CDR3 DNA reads TGTGCCAGCAGCTTAGCGGCAGCCGACACTGAAGCTTTCTTT. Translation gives CASSLAAADTEAFF.